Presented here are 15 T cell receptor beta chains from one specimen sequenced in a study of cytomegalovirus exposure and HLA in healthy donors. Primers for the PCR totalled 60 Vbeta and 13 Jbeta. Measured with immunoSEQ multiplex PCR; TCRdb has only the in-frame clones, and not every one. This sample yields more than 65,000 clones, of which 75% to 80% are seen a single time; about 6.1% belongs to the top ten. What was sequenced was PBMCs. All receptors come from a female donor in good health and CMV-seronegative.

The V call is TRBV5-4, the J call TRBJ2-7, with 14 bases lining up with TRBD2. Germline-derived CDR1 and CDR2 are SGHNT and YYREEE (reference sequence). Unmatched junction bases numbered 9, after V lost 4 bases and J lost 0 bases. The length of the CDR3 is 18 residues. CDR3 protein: CASSRGLAGAMDSYEQYF. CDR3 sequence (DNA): TGTGCCAGCAGCCGGGGACTAGCGGGAGCAATGGACTCCTACGAGCAGTACTTC.

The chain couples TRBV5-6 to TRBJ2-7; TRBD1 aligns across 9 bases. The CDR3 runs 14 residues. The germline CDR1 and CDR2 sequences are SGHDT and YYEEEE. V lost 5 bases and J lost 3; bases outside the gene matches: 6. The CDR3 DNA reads TGTGCCAGCAGATCCGGGACAGGGCTCTACGAGCAGTACTTC. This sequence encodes CASRSGTGLYEQYF.

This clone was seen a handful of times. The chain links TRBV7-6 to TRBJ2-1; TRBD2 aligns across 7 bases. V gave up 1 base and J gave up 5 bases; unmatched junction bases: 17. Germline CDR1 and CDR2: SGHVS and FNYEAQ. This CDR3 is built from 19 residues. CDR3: CASSLDAAGTTSINNEQFF. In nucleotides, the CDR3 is TGTGCCAGCAGCTTAGACGCAGCGGGGACTACGTCGATTAACAATGAGCAGTTCTTC.

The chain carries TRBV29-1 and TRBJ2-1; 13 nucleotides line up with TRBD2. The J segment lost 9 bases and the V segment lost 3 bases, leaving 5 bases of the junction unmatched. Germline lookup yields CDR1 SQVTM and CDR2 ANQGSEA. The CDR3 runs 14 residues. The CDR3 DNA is TGCAGCGTTGACAAGCGACTAGCGGGAGGTGAGCAGTTCTTC. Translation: CSVDKRLAGGEQFF.

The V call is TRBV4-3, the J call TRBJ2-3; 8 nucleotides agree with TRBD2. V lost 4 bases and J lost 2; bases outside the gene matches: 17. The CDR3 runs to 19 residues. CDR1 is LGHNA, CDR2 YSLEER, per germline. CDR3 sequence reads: CASSLGKRGWRGNTDTQYF. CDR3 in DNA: TGCGCCAGCAGCCTCGGGAAGCGGGGGTGGCGCGGCAACACAGATACGCAGTATTTT.

CDR3: CASSIGQANTEAFF. The CDR3, as DNA: TGTGCCAGTAGTATAGGGCAGGCGAACACTGAAGCTTTCTTT. The chain has TRBV19 and TRBJ1-1; D gene unclear. Trimming cost V 1 base and J 1 base, with 7 bases left between them. This CDR3 has 14 residues. In germline, CDR1 is LNHDA, CDR2 SQIVND (reference sequence).

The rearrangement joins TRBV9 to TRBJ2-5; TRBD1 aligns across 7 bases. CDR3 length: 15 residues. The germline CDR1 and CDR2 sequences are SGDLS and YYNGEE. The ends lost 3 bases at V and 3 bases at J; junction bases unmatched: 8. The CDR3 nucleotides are TGTGCCAGCAGCGGGGGACAGAAACTGAAAGAGACCCAGTACTTC. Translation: CASSGGQKLKETQYF.

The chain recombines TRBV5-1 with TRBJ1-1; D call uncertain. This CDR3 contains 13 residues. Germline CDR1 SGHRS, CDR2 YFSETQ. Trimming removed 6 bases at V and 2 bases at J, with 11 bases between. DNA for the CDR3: TGCGCCAGCAAGTATGACACCAACACTGAAGCTTTCTTT. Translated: CASKYDTNTEAFF.

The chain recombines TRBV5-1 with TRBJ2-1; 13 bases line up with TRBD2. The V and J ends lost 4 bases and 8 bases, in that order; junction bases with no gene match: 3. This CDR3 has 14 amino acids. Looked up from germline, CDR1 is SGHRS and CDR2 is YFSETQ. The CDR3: CASSTLAGGHEQFF. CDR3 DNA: TGCGCCAGCAGCACACTAGCGGGGGGGCATGAGCAGTTCTTC. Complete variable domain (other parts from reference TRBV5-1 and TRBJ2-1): KAGVTQTPRYLIKTRGQQVTLSCSPISGHRSVSWYQQTPGQGLQFLFEYFSETQRNKGNFPGRFSGRQFSNSRSEMNVSTLELGDSALYLCASSTLAGGHEQFFGPGTRLTVL.

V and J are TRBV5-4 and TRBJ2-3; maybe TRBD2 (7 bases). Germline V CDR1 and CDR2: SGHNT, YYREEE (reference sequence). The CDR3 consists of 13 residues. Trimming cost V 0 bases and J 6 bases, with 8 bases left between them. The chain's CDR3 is CASSLEGGDTQYF. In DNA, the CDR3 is TGTGCCAGCAGCTTGGAGGGGGGGGATACGCAGTATTTT. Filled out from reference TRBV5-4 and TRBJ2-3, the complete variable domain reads ETGVTQSPTHLIKTRGQQVTLRCSSQSGHNTVSWYQQALGQGPQFIFQYYREEENGRGNFPPRFSGLQFPNYSSELNVNALELDDSALYLCASSLEGGDTQYFGPGTRLTVL.

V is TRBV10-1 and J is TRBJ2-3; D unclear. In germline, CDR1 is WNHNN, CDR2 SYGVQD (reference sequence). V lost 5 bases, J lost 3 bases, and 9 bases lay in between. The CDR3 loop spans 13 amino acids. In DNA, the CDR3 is TGCGCCAGCAGTAGCCCCGGGACAGATACGCAGTATTTT. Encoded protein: CASSSPGTDTQYF.

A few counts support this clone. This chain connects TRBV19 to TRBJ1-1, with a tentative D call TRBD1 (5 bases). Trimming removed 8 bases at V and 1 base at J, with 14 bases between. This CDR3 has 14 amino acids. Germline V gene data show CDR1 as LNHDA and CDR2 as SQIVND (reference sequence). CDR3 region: CASSYFQGNTEAFF. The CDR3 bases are TGTGCCAGTTCTTACTTCCAGGGGAACACTGAAGCTTTCTTT.

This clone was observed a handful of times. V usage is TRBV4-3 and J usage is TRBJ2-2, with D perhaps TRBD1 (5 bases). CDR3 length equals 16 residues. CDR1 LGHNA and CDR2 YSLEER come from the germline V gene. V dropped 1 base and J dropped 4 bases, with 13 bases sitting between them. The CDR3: CASSQVLDRPTGELFF. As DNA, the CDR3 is TGCGCCAGCAGCCAAGTCCTAGACAGACCCACCGGGGAGCTGTTTTTT.

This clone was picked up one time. The DNA for the CDR3 is TGTGCCAGCAGCCACAGGGTCGAGCAGTACTTC. Its translation: CASSHRVEQYF. V gene TRBV28 combines with J gene TRBJ2-7; weak D call: TRBD1 (6 bases). V dropped 6 bases and J dropped 6 bases, with 9 bases sitting between them. This CDR3 spans 11 amino acids. Germline CDR1 is MDHEN and CDR2 is SYDVKM.

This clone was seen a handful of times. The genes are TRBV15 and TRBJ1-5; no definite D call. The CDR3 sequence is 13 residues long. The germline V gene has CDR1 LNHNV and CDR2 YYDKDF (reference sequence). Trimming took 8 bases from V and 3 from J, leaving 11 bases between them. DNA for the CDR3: TGTGCCACCGCAGGACTTTTCAATCAGCCCCAGCATTTT. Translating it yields CATAGLFNQPQHF.